The 11 T cell receptor beta chains reported below all come from one sample, sequenced in a study of cytomegalovirus exposure and HLA in healthy donors. PCR involved 60 Vbeta and 13 Jbeta primers. The assay was immunoSEQ multiplex PCR, and TCRdb's table has in-frame clones only and misses some. There are approximately 170,000 clones in the sample; 80% to 85% occur only once, and around 1.3% lies in the top ten. The material sequenced was PBMCs. The source is a boy aged 2 to 10 in good health and CMV-seronegative.

This clone was recorded a few times. The V and J genes are TRBV29-1 and TRBJ1-1; no reliable D call. Germline V lookup: CDR1 SQVTM, CDR2 ANQGSEA. Trimming removed 5 bases at V and 5 bases at J, with 6 bases between. The CDR3 has 10 amino acids. The CDR3 nucleotides read TGCAGCGTTCACACAACTGAAGCTTTCTTT. Its translation is CSVHTTEAFF.

This clone was detected a few times. The rearrangement uses TRBV27 and TRBJ1-3, with D unresolved. The length of the CDR3 is 16 residues. Trimming took 6 bases from V and 0 from J, leaving 15 bases between them. Looked up from germline, CDR1 is MNHEY and CDR2 is SMNVEV (reference sequence). CDR3 DNA sequence: TGTGCCAGCAGCCCAGCCGGGTACAACTCTGGAAACACCATATATTTT. It encodes CASSPAGYNSGNTIYF.

The chain couples TRBV7-8 to TRBJ2-7; weak D call: TRBD2 (5 bases). With 5 bases removed from V and 5 bases from J, the gap between germline ends came to 19 bases. CDR1 is SGHVS and CDR2 is FQNEAQ in the germline V gene. This CDR3 spans 15 amino acids. CDR3 nucleotide sequence: TGTGCCAGCAGCGAGCCCGAGAGAGGGAAGGACGAGCAGTACTTC. This codes for CASSEPERGKDEQYF.

The V gene is TRBV11-1, the J gene TRBJ2-5, with D perhaps TRBD2 (7 bases). CDR1 and CDR2 from the germline V gene are SGHAT and FQDESV (reference sequence). This CDR3 region has 15 residues. Trimming removed 5 bases at V and 6 bases at J, with 19 bases between. CDR3 residues: CASSHRSGGDQTQYF. In DNA form, the CDR3 reads TGTGCCAGCAGCCACCGATCGGGGGGCGACCAGACCCAGTACTTC.

The CDR3 loop reads CASSLLADTQYF. CDR3 bases: TGTGCCAGCAGCTTGCTAGCGGATACGCAGTATTTT. This rearrangement joins TRBV7-9 to TRBJ2-3; a weak D match, TRBD2 (6 bases). From germline, CDR1 is SEHNR and CDR2 FQNEAQ (reference sequence). V was clipped by 3 bases and J by 6 bases, with 7 bases between them. This CDR3 spans 12 amino acids. The whole variable domain, remainder taken from reference TRBV7-9 and TRBJ2-3, is DTGVSQNPRHKITKRGQNVTFRCDPISEHNRLYWYRQTLGQGPEFLTYFQNEAQLEKSRLLSDRFSAERPKGSFSTLEIQRTEQGDSAMYLCASSLLADTQYFGPGTRLTVL.

The chain has TRBV9 and TRBJ2-5; TRBD2 matches 13 bases. The junction had 4 bases not matched to a gene; V was cut back by 0 bases and J by 5 bases. The CDR3 sequence is 16 residues long. Germline V CDR1 and CDR2: SGDLS, YYNGEE. CDR3 sequence: CASSVAGLAGLETQYF. In DNA form, the CDR3 reads TGTGCCAGCAGCGTAGCGGGACTAGCGGGGTTGGAGACCCAGTACTTC.

The V gene is TRBV5-1, the J gene TRBJ2-1, with 8 nucleotides matching TRBD2. Germline CDR1 SGHRS, CDR2 YFSETQ. This CDR3 contains 18 residues. V shed 3 bases and J 1 base; nucleotides not matched to a gene: 12. Here the CDR3 DNA reads TGCGCCAGCAGCTGGGGGTTAAGGAGCGGGAGATCCTACAATGAGCAGTTCTTC. Translation gives CASSWGLRSGRSYNEQFF.

The chain couples TRBV5-1 to TRBJ2-2, with D maybe TRBD2 (6 bases). Germline V lookup: CDR1 SGHRS, CDR2 YFSETQ. Trimming shortened V by 4 bases and J by 3 bases, and 16 bases separated the two germline ends. This CDR3 has 16 residues. CDR3 region: CASSPELAYYTGELFF. DNA for the CDR3: TGCGCCAGCAGCCCGGAGCTAGCGTACTACACCGGGGAGCTGTTTTTT.

V gene TRBV5-4 combines with J gene TRBJ2-2; 8 nucleotides align to TRBD1. J lost 5 bases, V lost 4 bases, and 4 bases had no gene match. The CDR3 spans 14 residues. CDR1 is SGHNT, CDR2 YYREEE, per germline (reference sequence). DNA of the CDR3: TGTGCCAGCAGCCCAGGGGGCAATACCGGGGAGCTGTTTTTT. This gives the protein CASSPGGNTGELFF.

The DNA of the CDR3 is TGCAGCGCCGGAAGGCAGGGGGCTTCTGGCTACACCTTC. Translation gives CSAGRQGASGYTF. The chain combines TRBV29-1 with TRBJ1-2, with 8 bases fitting TRBD1. Trimming cost V 7 bases and J 7 bases; bases outside gene matches: 11. The CDR3 runs 13 residues. CDR1 and CDR2 (germline): SQVTM, ANQGSEA.

The J gene is TRBJ1-1, the V gene TRBV11-3; the D is unclear. The CDR3 is 13 amino acids. Germline assignment: CDR1 SGHNT and CDR2 YENEEA. The V gene lost 0 bases and the J gene lost 5 bases, with 7 bases spanning the gap. In nucleotides, the CDR3 is TGTGCCAGCAGCTTAGATCGGGAGACTGAAGCTTTCTTT. Residues: CASSLDRETEAFF.